These 28 T cell receptor beta chains originate from one sample sequenced in a study of T-cell memory formation after mild COVID-19. TCRdb recomputed calls from the 5' RACE reads with MiXCR, one row per CDR3 protein. The repertoire consists of a few hundred thousand distinct CDR3 sequences, with roughly a fifth occurring once and the leading ten covering 20% to 25%. The sequenced sample consisted of PBMCs or a T cell subset sorted from them (not recorded which). These receptors came from a man between 18 and 35 years old who had mild COVID-19 (a few samples of this study predate the infection). Cell type and time point are not known.

This clonotype showed up just a few times. V and J are TRBV7-8 and TRBJ2-3, with D uncertain. The germline gives CDR1 SGHVS, CDR2 FQNEAQ. V was shortened by 1 base and J by 2 bases, with 13 bases between the two germline ends. This CDR3 comprises 16 residues. This CDR3 reads CASSLGPRTVTDTQYF. As DNA, the CDR3 is TGTGCCAGCAGCTTAGGTCCCAGGACGGTCACAGATACGCAGTATTTT.

This clonotype has a handful of counts. The CDR3 reads CASSFERDTEAFF. Here the CDR3 DNA reads TGTGCCAGCAGCTTTGAGCGGGATACTGAAGCTTTCTTT. This chain connects TRBV7-8 to TRBJ1-1, with no clear D. CDR3 size: 13 residues. Germline loops: CDR1 SGHVS, CDR2 FQNEAQ. Deletions cut 3 bases from V and 5 bases from J, with 10 bases between.

Only a few counts were recorded for this clonotype. This chain connects TRBV5-5 to TRBJ2-7, with D perhaps matching TRBD1 or TRBD2 (5 bases each). Trimming took 6 bases from V and 4 from J, leaving 17 bases between them. Germline loops: CDR1 SGHKS, CDR2 YYEKEE (reference sequence). This CDR3 contains 14 residues. In DNA, the CDR3 is TGTGCCAGCACCTTAGGTTGGGGGTCTTACGAGCAGTACGTC. Encoded protein: CASTLGWGSYEQYV.

The chain employs TRBV5-6 and TRBJ2-7; no firm D call. Germline V gives CDR1 SGHDT, CDR2 YYEEEE. The CDR3 consists of 15 residues. The V end lost 4 bases, the J end lost 4 bases, and 18 bases lay between the germline ends. CDR3 protein: CASSPTGLDYYEQYF. The CDR3 bases are TGTGCCAGCAGCCCGACGGGTCTTGATTATTACGAGCAGTACTTC.

This chain connects TRBV29-1 to TRBJ1-1, with a tentative D call TRBD1 (6 bases). With 8 bases removed from V and 10 bases from J, the gap between germline ends came to 17 bases. This CDR3 is built from 11 residues. Germline V CDR1 and CDR2: SQVTM, ANQGSEA. CDR3 sequence: CSTRGQGRAFF. The CDR3 nucleotides are TGCAGCACCCGGGGGCAGGGGAGAGCTTTCTTT.

This sequence joins TRBV19 and TRBJ1-1; D is uncertain. The V end lost 2 bases, the J end lost 4 bases, and 2 bases lay between the germline ends. The CDR3 is 11 amino acids. Germline V gene data show CDR1 as LNHDA and CDR2 as SQIVND (reference sequence). CDR3 DNA: TGTGCCAGTAGTATACTCACTGAAGCTTTCTTT. Protein sequence: CASSILTEAFF.

This clonotype came up a few times. V usage is TRBV7-2 and J usage is TRBJ1-4; D gene uncertain. This CDR3 region has 14 residues. Germline-derived CDR1 and CDR2 are SGHTA and FQGNSA. The V end was cut by 2 bases, the J end by 7 bases, with 11 bases between. CDR3 in DNA: TGTGCCAGCAGCTTAAGTGTTACAAGTGAAAAACTGTTTTTT. It specifies CASSLSVTSEKLFF.

The rearrangement links TRBV24-1 to TRBJ1-5; the D is unclear. The V gene's germline CDR1 is KGHDR and CDR2 SFDVKD. V gave up 4 bases and J gave up 1 base, with 10 bases separating them. This CDR3 is built from 15 residues. The CDR3 reads CATSESGVSNQPQHF. The CDR3 DNA is TGTGCCACCAGTGAGTCCGGGGTAAGCAATCAGCCCCAGCATTTT.

This clonotype was detected a few times. J is TRBJ1-5 and V is TRBV2; D ambiguous. The CDR3 loop spans 16 amino acids. Germline V CDR1 and CDR2: SNHLY, FYNNEI. Trimming took 6 bases from V and 1 from J, leaving 16 bases between them. Written as DNA, the CDR3 is TGTGCCAGCAGGGGTTCGGGTGGGGTGAGCAATCAGCCCCAGCATTTT. It translates to CASRGSGGVSNQPQHF.

V and J are TRBV5-1 and TRBJ1-1; D gene unclear. The CDR3 runs to 14 residues. Germline CDR1 reads SGHRS; CDR2 reads YFSETQ. The V end lost 6 bases, the J end lost 0 bases, and 12 bases lay between the germline ends. This CDR3 reads CASTKIGMNTEAFF. CDR3 sequence (DNA): TGCGCCAGCACCAAGATCGGAATGAACACTGAAGCTTTCTTT. Full variable domain (outside the CDR3, taken from reference TRBV5-1 and TRBJ1-1): KAGVTQTPRYLIKTRGQQVTLSCSPISGHRSVSWYQQTPGQGLQFLFEYFSETQRNKGNFPGRFSGRQFSNSRSEMNVSTLELGDSALYLCASTKIGMNTEAFFGQGTRLTVV.

This chain uses TRBV5-5 with TRBJ2-7; D possibly corresponds to TRBD1 (6 bases). V gave up 4 bases and J gave up 3 bases, with 17 bases separating them. This CDR3 has 15 residues. Germline CDR1 SGHKS, CDR2 YYEKEE (reference sequence). CDR3: CASSRTGTGIYEQYV. CDR3 sequence (DNA): TGTGCCAGCAGCCGGACCGGCACAGGGATCTACGAGCAGTACGTC.

The chain recombines TRBV6-1 with TRBJ1-5, with TRBD1 matching over 7 bases. The CDR3 sequence is 14 residues long. V lost 5 bases, J lost 7 bases, and 8 bases stayed unmatched. Germline V CDR1 and CDR2: MNHNS, SASEGT. CDR3 nucleotides: TGTGCCAGCAGTACCGACAGGGCGAACCAGCCCCAGCATTTT. Protein: CASSTDRANQPQHF.

This clonotype appeared many times. The gene calls are TRBV12-3 or TRBV12-4 and TRBJ2-5; tentatively, D is TRBD2 (6 bases). Trimming pared 3 bases from V and 5 bases from J, leaving 7 bases between. This CDR3 has 12 amino acids. The CDR3 nucleotides read TGTGCCAGCAGTTTTGGGGGGGAGACCCAGTACTTC. Protein sequence: CASSFGGETQYF.

The chain employs TRBV12-5 and TRBJ2-7, with D perhaps TRBD1 (6 bases). CDR1 LGHNT and CDR2 FRNRAP come from the germline V gene. The length of the CDR3 is 15 residues. V lost 0 bases and J 6 bases, leaving 15 bases between the germline ends. The CDR3 sequence: CASGLVITGLREQYF. The DNA for the CDR3 is TGTGCTAGTGGTTTGGTAATCACAGGGTTACGCGAGCAGTACTTC. The full variable domain, with the rest looked up from reference TRBV12-5 and TRBJ2-7, is DARVTQTPRHKVTEMGQEVTMRCQPILGHNTVFWYRQTMMQGLELLAYFRNRAPLDDSGMPKDRFSAEMPDATLATLKIQPSEPRDSAVYFCASGLVITGLREQYFGPGTRLTVT.

This clonotype was seen many times. CDR3 protein: CASKGNTGELFF. CDR3 DNA sequence: TGTGCCAGCAAGGGGAACACCGGGGAGCTGTTTTTT. V is TRBV7-9 and J is TRBJ2-2; no firm D call. Germline CDR1 reads SEHNR; CDR2 reads FQNEAQ (reference sequence). With 7 bases removed from V and 1 base from J, the gap between germline ends came to 4 bases. The CDR3 loop spans 12 amino acids. Together with reference TRBV7-9 and TRBJ2-2, the CDR3 gives the full variable domain: DTGVSQNPRHKITKRGQNVTFRCDPISEHNRLYWYRQTLGQGPEFLTYFQNEAQLEKSRLLSDRFSAERPKGSFSTLEIQRTEQGDSAMYLCASKGNTGELFFGEGSRLTVL.

In its sample, this clonotype was seen a few times. The chain couples TRBV2 to TRBJ2-3, with a weak D call TRBD2 (5 bases). This CDR3 has 13 amino acids. In germline, CDR1 is SNHLY, CDR2 FYNNEI. V lost 0 bases to trimming and J lost 7 bases, with 8 bases between them. The CDR3 nucleotides are TGTGCCAGCAGTGAAGCCCGGGAAAATACGCAGTATTTT. It specifies CASSEARENTQYF.

The V call is TRBV7-8, the J call TRBJ2-7; D is perhaps TRBD1 (6 bases). The germline V gene encodes CDR1 SGHVS and CDR2 FQNEAQ. The CDR3 has 16 amino acids. V was cut by 1 base and J by 3 bases, with 16 bases left in between. The CDR3 DNA is TGTGCCAGCAGCTTAGTGACCGGGACAAAGATCTACGAGCAGTACGTC. Amino acids: CASSLVTGTKIYEQYV.

The chain uses TRBV13 and TRBJ2-1; TRBD1 matches at 7 bases. Germline CDR1 reads PRHDT; CDR2 reads FYEKMQ (reference sequence). With 5 bases clipped from V and 3 bases from J, the junction kept 4 bases outside the gene matches. The CDR3 totals 14 residues. As DNA, the CDR3 is TGTGCCAGCAGCACCCGGGACAGCTACAATGAGCAGTTCTTC. Protein sequence: CASSTRDSYNEQFF. Filled out from reference TRBV13 and TRBJ2-1, the complete variable domain reads AAGVIQSPRHLIKEKRETATLKCYPIPRHDTVYWYQQGPGQDPQFLISFYEKMQSDKGSIPDRFSAQQFSDYHSELNMSSLELGDSALYFCASSTRDSYNEQFFGPGTRLTVL.

This clonotype was counted a few times. The rearrangement links TRBV10-3 to TRBJ1-5; D gene unclear. The CDR3 spans 14 residues. Per germline, CDR1 ENHRY and CDR2 SYGVKD. The ends were cut back, 3 bases at V and 4 bases at J, with 10 bases in the middle. CDR3 amino acids: CAISDDVPNQPQHF. In nucleotides, the CDR3 is TGTGCCATCAGTGATGACGTCCCGAATCAGCCCCAGCATTTT.

This clonotype was recorded at least ten times. The chain couples TRBV19 to TRBJ1-5; no definite D call. Germline CDR1 LNHDA, CDR2 SQIVND (reference sequence). The CDR3 length is 13 residues. Trimming cost V 6 bases and J 0 bases, with 6 bases left between them. The CDR3 DNA follows: TGTGCCAGTAGCGTCTTTAGCAATCAGCCCCAGCATTTT. It encodes CASSVFSNQPQHF.

This clonotype was counted between two and nine times. The V and J genes are TRBV18 and TRBJ2-7; either TRBD1 or TRBD2 may fit D (5 bases each). The ends were cut back, 1 base at V and 2 bases at J, with 9 bases in the middle. CDR1 is KGHSH, CDR2 LQKENI, per germline. CDR3 length equals 14 residues. CDR3 amino acids: CASSPRDGPYEQYV. Written as DNA, the CDR3 is TGTGCCAGCTCACCACGGGACGGACCCTACGAGCAGTACGTC.

This chain joins TRBV7-9 and TRBJ1-1; D is perhaps TRBD1 (5 bases). The CDR3 consists of 13 residues. Trimming stripped 3 bases from V and 4 bases from J, with 9 bases between. CDR1 is SEHNR and CDR2 is FQNEAQ in the germline V gene (reference sequence). Here the CDR3 reads CASSFGASTEAFF. The CDR3 DNA reads TGTGCCAGCAGCTTCGGGGCGAGCACTGAAGCTTTCTTT.

There are many counts of this clonotype. The rearrangement links TRBV6-2 or TRBV6-3 to TRBJ2-7; D not resolved. The germline gives CDR1 MNHEY, CDR2 SVGEGT. The CDR3 is made up of 12 amino acids. V was shortened by 5 bases and J by 1 base, with 6 bases between the two germline ends. CDR3 protein: CASSESSYEQYF. Here the CDR3 DNA reads TGTGCCAGCAGTGAAAGTTCCTACGAGCAGTACTTC.

The chain employs TRBV6-5 and TRBJ2-2, with D tentatively TRBD2 (5 bases). The V gene's germline CDR1 is MNHEY and CDR2 SVGAGI. This CDR3 contains 16 residues. V lost 0 bases to trimming and J lost 4 bases, with 12 bases between them. This chain's CDR3 is CASSYSIGRGTGELFF. The DNA of the CDR3 is TGTGCCAGCAGTTACTCGATAGGGAGAGGCACCGGGGAGCTGTTTTTT.

This clonotype turned up a few times. CDR3 bases: TGTGCCACCAGCAGAGCCCATTCCGGGACAGGGCCCGGGGAGCTGTTTTTT. It specifies CATSRAHSGTGPGELFF. The genes are TRBV15 and TRBJ2-2, with 9 bases matching TRBD1. CDR3 length equals 17 residues. Germline-derived CDR1 and CDR2 are LNHNV and YYDKDF (reference sequence). J gave up 6 bases and V 1 base, and 9 bases lay outside the gene matches.

This clonotype was counted between two and nine times. This chain connects TRBV20-1 to TRBJ2-7; 8 positions agree with TRBD1. Losses at the gene ends were 6 bases for V and 3 bases for J; bases not matched to a gene: 7. Per germline, CDR1 DFQATT and CDR2 SNEGSKA (reference sequence). The CDR3 totals 13 residues. In DNA, the CDR3 is TGCAGTGCCCAAACCGACAGGGGCTACGAGCAGTACGTC. Protein: CSAQTDRGYEQYV.

The table lists this clonotype with a few counts. Written as DNA, the CDR3 is TGCGCCAGCAGCCAAGGCTATCAGGAGAGCTACGAGCAGTACTTC. Amino acid sequence: CASSQGYQESYEQYF. V is TRBV4-3 and J is TRBJ2-7, with D unclear. This CDR3 region has 15 residues. In germline, CDR1 is LGHNA, CDR2 YSLEER. V was shortened by 1 base and J by 3 bases, with 13 bases between the two germline ends.

This clonotype was recorded a few times. The chain carries TRBV11-2 and TRBJ2-1, with D maybe TRBD1 (6 bases). The V end was cut by 3 bases, the J end by 4 bases, with 22 bases between. Germline-derived CDR1 and CDR2 are SGHAT and FQNNGV. CDR3 length: 18 amino acids. CDR3 loop: CASSFSVSGARTYNEQFF. The CDR3 DNA is TGTGCCAGCAGCTTTTCGGTGTCAGGGGCAAGAACATACAATGAGCAGTTCTTC.